Below are 26 T cell receptor beta chains sequenced from a single sample in a study of blood T cell repertoires in COVID-19. Sequencing used immunoSEQ multiplex PCR; TCRdb keeps in-frame clones, though not all of them. The sample contains some 370,000 clones, more than 70% of which appear only once. Sequencing used peripheral blood. The receptors were gathered from a woman in her thirties with COVID-19, enrolled during active disease.

V gene TRBV28 combines with J gene TRBJ1-1, with 7 bases matching TRBD1. This CDR3 region has 15 residues. Germline V gives CDR1 MDHEN, CDR2 SYDVKM. Losses at the gene ends were 5 bases for V and 1 base for J; bases not matched to a gene: 7. The CDR3 DNA is TGTGCCAGCAGTCTGTGGACAGGACGGAACACTGAAGCTTTCTTT. This sequence encodes CASSLWTGRNTEAFF.

The V gene is TRBV28, the J gene TRBJ1-2; TRBD1 matches at 9 bases. CDR1 and CDR2 from the germline V gene are MDHEN and SYDVKM. V was clipped by 9 bases and J by 1 base; unmatched bases: 6. The CDR3 is made up of 14 amino acids. The CDR3 region has the DNA TGTGCCAGGGAGGGACAGGGATTTAACTATGGCTACACCTTC. As protein: CAREGQGFNYGYTF.

This chain connects TRBV10-3 to TRBJ1-4; D gene unclear. Per germline, CDR1 ENHRY and CDR2 SYGVKD. The ends were cut back, 2 bases at V and 4 bases at J, with 11 bases in the middle. The CDR3 totals 15 residues. In DNA form, the CDR3 reads TGTGCCATCAGTGAGGGGAGGGCCCTTAATGAAAAACTGTTTTTT. Translated: CAISEGRALNEKLFF.

This chain links TRBV3-1 (or the pseudogene TRBV3-2) with TRBJ2-6, with 8 bases that match TRBD1. This CDR3 comprises 21 residues. The V segment lost 3 bases and the J segment 1 base; nucleotides outside the gene matches: 17. Germline CDR1 LGHDT, CDR2 YNNKEL (reference sequence). DNA for the CDR3: TGTGCCAGCAGCCAGGAGCAGACAGGGGCAAGTATTCCGTCTGGGGCCAACGTCCTGACTTTC. Protein: CASSQEQTGASIPSGANVLTF.

The gene calls are TRBV15 and TRBJ1-5; unclear D gene. Germline assignment: CDR1 LNHNV and CDR2 YYDKDF (reference sequence). This CDR3 contains 15 residues. Deletions cut 7 bases from V and 1 base from J, with 14 bases between. DNA of the CDR3: TGTGCCACCACCGAGGAGGGATTAAGCAATCAGCCCCAGCATTTT. Its protein is CATTEEGLSNQPQHF. Looking up the rest from reference TRBV15 and TRBJ1-5 gives the full variable domain: DAMVIQNPRYQVTQFGKPVTLSCSQTLNHNVMYWYQQKSSQAPKLLFHYYDKDFNNEADTPDNFQSRRPNTSFCFLDIRSPGLGDTAMYLCATTEEGLSNQPQHFGDGTRLSIL.

This clone has more than one count but fewer than ten. J is TRBJ2-7 and V is TRBV5-1; the match to TRBD1 covers 9 bases. The CDR3 is 15 residues long. Germline CDR1 is SGHRS and CDR2 is YFSETQ. With V trimmed by 3 bases and J by 0 bases, 4 bases remained unmatched. For the CDR3, the DNA is TGCGCCAGCAGCTGGGGACAGGGAAGCTCCTACGAGCAGTACTTC. Protein: CASSWGQGSSYEQYF. Using reference TRBV5-1 and TRBJ2-7 for the parts outside the CDR3, the full variable domain is KAGVTQTPRYLIKTRGQQVTLSCSPISGHRSVSWYQQTPGQGLQFLFEYFSETQRNKGNFPGRFSGRQFSNSRSEMNVSTLELGDSALYLCASSWGQGSSYEQYFGPGTRLTVT.

This chain joins TRBV28 and TRBJ2-3; 7 bases map to TRBD2. The CDR3 spans 14 residues. J lost 7 bases, V lost 6 bases, and 10 bases had no gene match. Germline assignment: CDR1 MDHEN and CDR2 SYDVKM. Here the CDR3 DNA reads TGTGCCAGCAGGAGTTTTTCGGGGGGAAATACGCAGTATTTT. This gives the protein CASRSFSGGNTQYF. The entire variable domain, with the rest obtained from reference TRBV28 and TRBJ2-3, is as follows: DVKVTQSSRYLVKRTGEKVFLECVQDMDHENMFWYRQDPGLGLRLIYFSYDVKMKEKGDIPEGYSVSREKKERFSLILESASTNQTSMYLCASRSFSGGNTQYFGPGTRLTVL.

This clone was observed a handful of times. This sequence joins TRBV4-2 and TRBJ2-7; 7 nucleotides line up with TRBD1. Germline lookup yields CDR1 LGHNA and CDR2 YNFKEQ. V lost 1 base and J lost 2; bases outside the gene matches: 8. There are 16 residues in the CDR3. CDR3: CASSQVERDRTYEQYF. CDR3 nucleotides: TGTGCCAGCAGCCAAGTGGAGAGGGACAGAACCTACGAGCAGTACTTC.

The rearrangement joins TRBV19 to TRBJ2-3; D is unresolved. V lost 2 bases to trimming and J lost 6 bases, with 9 bases between them. This CDR3 has 13 amino acids. CDR1 and CDR2 from the germline V gene are LNHDA and SQIVND (reference sequence). In nucleotides, the CDR3 is TGTGCCAGTAGTATAACTCGTCCGGATACGCAGTATTTT. Amino acids: CASSITRPDTQYF.

V and J are TRBV28 and TRBJ1-4; D gene ambiguous. With 5 bases removed from V and 8 bases from J, the gap between germline ends came to 15 bases. Germline V CDR1 and CDR2: MDHEN, SYDVKM. The CDR3 runs 14 residues. CDR3 in amino acids: CASSPPMAGEKLFF. In nucleotides, the CDR3 is TGTGCCAGCAGTCCCCCGATGGCGGGGGAAAAACTGTTTTTT.

This sequence joins TRBV7-9 and TRBJ2-1; 10 bases match TRBD2. Germline V gives CDR1 SEHNR, CDR2 FQNEAQ (reference sequence). V shed 1 base and J 6 bases; nucleotides not matched to a gene: 9. CDR3 length equals 17 residues. The CDR3 nucleotides are TGTGCCAGCAGCTTAGAAGTCCGGCTAGCGGGAGCCAATGAGCAGTTCTTC. It yields the protein CASSLEVRLAGANEQFF.

The chain uses TRBV28 and TRBJ1-5, with D unclear. There are 14 residues in the CDR3. Trimming stripped 5 bases from V and 7 bases from J, with 15 bases between. Germline assignment: CDR1 MDHEN and CDR2 SYDVKM. Here the CDR3 reads CASSTSLGTQPQHF. The DNA for the CDR3 is TGTGCCAGCAGTACGTCCCTGGGCACGCAGCCCCAGCATTTT.

The chain employs TRBV19 and TRBJ1-2; 7 bases map to TRBD1. V was clipped by 5 bases and J by 11 bases; unmatched bases: 14. The CDR3 runs 14 residues. Germline loops: CDR1 LNHDA, CDR2 SQIVND (reference sequence). The CDR3 DNA follows: TGTGCCAGTAGTGTCCAATCAGACAGGGCCAGGTACACCTTC. It is translated as CASSVQSDRARYTF.

This chain uses TRBV30 with TRBJ2-1; 11 bases are a match to TRBD2. Germline V gene data show CDR1 as GTSNPN and CDR2 as SVGIG (reference sequence). Germline trimming cut 2 bases from V and 4 bases from J; bases unmatched to any gene: 4. The CDR3 runs 15 residues. CDR3 amino acids: CAWSKTSGKYNEQFF. CDR3 nucleotide sequence: TGTGCCTGGAGTAAGACTAGCGGGAAGTACAATGAGCAGTTCTTC.

The genes are TRBV19 and TRBJ2-7; D is uncertain. CDR1 LNHDA and CDR2 SQIVND come from the germline V gene (reference sequence). V gave up 1 base and J gave up 0 bases, with 10 bases separating them. The length of the CDR3 is 15 residues. The CDR3 DNA follows: TGTGCCAGTAGTATAGGTGGCGGTCGCTCCTACGAGCAGTACTTC. Encoded protein: CASSIGGGRSYEQYF.

This clone has just a few counts. The chain uses TRBV5-6 and TRBJ2-2, with 9 bases lining up with TRBD2. CDR3 size: 17 residues. Germline V gene lookup returns CDR1 SGHDT and CDR2 YYEEEE. J was trimmed by 4 bases and V by 0 bases; bases with no gene match: 7. The CDR3 nucleotides read TGTGCCAGCAGCTTGGCCCTAGCGGGATTAGGCACCGGGGAGCTGTTTTTT. Protein product: CASSLALAGLGTGELFF. Full variable domain (outside the CDR3, taken from reference TRBV5-6 and TRBJ2-2): DAGVTQSPTHLIKTRGQQVTLRCSPKSGHDTVSWYQQALGQGPQFIFQYYEEEERQRGNFPDRFSGHQFPNYSSELNVNALLLGDSALYLCASSLALAGLGTGELFFGEGSRLTVL.

This clone was seen just once. The chain links TRBV5-1 to TRBJ2-3, with 8 bases matching TRBD1. V trimming: 2 bases; J trimming: 1 base; junction bases outside the gene matches: 3. Germline CDR1 and CDR2: SGHRS and YFSETQ. This CDR3 contains 15 residues. This chain's CDR3 is CASSFPGGGTDTQYF. DNA for the CDR3: TGCGCCAGCAGCTTCCCAGGGGGCGGCACAGATACGCAGTATTTT.

This clone occurred once. The chain's CDR3 is CATRQGASYEQYF. The CDR3 bases are TGTGCCACGCGGCAGGGGGCGAGCTACGAGCAGTACTTC. The V and J genes are TRBV7-9 and TRBJ2-7, with 8 bases aligning to TRBD1. V shed 10 bases and J 3 bases; nucleotides not matched to a gene: 8. Germline V lookup: CDR1 SEHNR, CDR2 FQNEAQ (reference sequence). CDR3 length equals 13 residues.

This sequence joins TRBV5-6 and TRBJ2-1; 10 bases match TRBD2. Per germline, CDR1 SGHDT and CDR2 YYEEEE. The ends lost 4 bases at V and 0 bases at J; junction bases unmatched: 10. The CDR3 runs to 18 residues. The CDR3 sequence is CASSGLAAPPSSYNEQFF. CDR3 DNA sequence: TGTGCCAGCAGCGGACTAGCGGCCCCCCCCTCCTCCTACAATGAGCAGTTCTTC.

This sequence joins TRBV7-3 and TRBJ1-1, with 9 bases aligning to TRBD1. Per germline, CDR1 SGHTA and CDR2 FQGTGA. J gave up 5 bases and V 5 bases, and 6 bases lay outside the gene matches. The CDR3 covers 14 residues. As DNA, the CDR3 is TGTGCCAGCAGCCGGGACAGGGCCGCGACTGAAGCTTTCTTT. Translation: CASSRDRAATEAFF.

The chain combines TRBV7-9 with TRBJ2-3; 8 nucleotides line up with TRBD1. The germline CDR1 and CDR2 sequences are SEHNR and FQNEAQ (reference sequence). After removal of 6 bases from V and 4 bases from J, the junction contained 3 bases not matched to a gene. This CDR3 is 13 amino acids long. CDR3 nucleotides: TGTGCCAGCAGATCGGACAGGGCAGATACGCAGTATTTT. Its protein is CASRSDRADTQYF.

The chain carries TRBV5-1 and TRBJ1-4, with a tentative D call TRBD1 (5 bases). V gave up 4 bases and J gave up 1 base, with 8 bases separating them. The CDR3 is 14 amino acids. Germline V CDR1 and CDR2: SGHRS, YFSETQ. The CDR3 loop reads CASSVDRTNEKLFF. The CDR3 bases are TGCGCCAGCAGCGTTGACAGAACTAATGAAAAACTGTTTTTT.

The rearrangement links TRBV21-1 to TRBJ2-2; the DNA was not compared with TRBD2, the D call given in the table. TRBV21-1 corresponds to a pseudogene. This CDR3 has 22 amino acids. Here the CDR3 reads CASSKVQTFRLAGGSYTGELFF. The CDR3 nucleotides read TGTGCCAGCAGCAAAGTTCAAACCTTCCGACTAGCGGGAGGGTCGTACACCGGGGAGCTGTTTTTT.

In its sample, this clone was seen once. CDR3 loop: CASSHYRTSGNNEQFF. The CDR3 DNA sequence: TGTGCCAGCAGCCATTATAGGACTAGCGGGAACAATGAGCAGTTCTTC. J is TRBJ2-1 and V is TRBV3-1 (or the pseudogene TRBV3-2), with TRBD2 matching over 12 bases. Germline loops: CDR1 LGHDT, CDR2 YNNKEL (reference sequence). The CDR3 is made up of 16 amino acids. Trimming at V came to 3 bases and at J to 5 bases, leaving 5 bases not matched to a gene.

V usage is TRBV11-3 and J usage is TRBJ2-1; D might be TRBD2 (6 bases). With 5 bases removed from V and 4 bases from J, the gap between germline ends came to 18 bases. The germline CDR1 and CDR2 sequences are SGHNT and YENEEA. The CDR3 contains 16 residues. CDR3 region: CASSPRTTSEYNEQFF. The CDR3 region has the DNA TGTGCCAGCAGCCCACGGACTACCAGCGAGTACAATGAGCAGTTCTTC.

This clone occurred a few times. This chain connects TRBV18 to TRBJ1-1; 8 bases are shared with TRBD1. Looked up from germline, CDR1 is KGHSH and CDR2 is LQKENI. The ends lost 6 bases at V and 4 bases at J; junction bases unmatched: 4. The CDR3 length is 13 residues. The CDR3 loop is CASSPGQGTEAFF. The CDR3 nucleotides are TGTGCCAGCTCCCCCGGACAGGGCACTGAAGCTTTCTTT.